These 14 T cell receptor delta chains were sequenced from one sample in a study of gamma-delta T cells after stem cell transplantation. With CATT, TCRdb re-called clones from the RT-PCR reads. The table records 15,000 to 18,000 delta-chain clones, approximately 8.5% of them present only once. Sequenced sample: gamma-delta T cells. Receptor source: a human donor. It is not recorded whose cells these are; they may come from a transplant donor.

This clone was seen at least ten times. The protein recorded in TCRdb matches a much larger clone and deviates from this DNA's translation at residue 17, suggesting a read error; the protein here is obtained by translating the DNA. This chain uses TRDV2 with TRDJ1, with 13 bases matching TRDD3. This CDR3 is 18 amino acids long. The V gene's germline CDR1 is GEAIGNYY and CDR2 EKD. CDR3 nucleotides: TGTGCCTGTGACACCCTAAAATTACTGGGGGATACGACCGATAAACTCACCTTT. Translating gives CACDTLKLLGDTTDKLTF.

A note on this clone: At one boundary the junction diverges from the germline segment, which might be a read error. The chain couples TRDV1 to TRDJ1; 8 nucleotides match TRDD3. CDR1 and CDR2 (germline): TSWWSYY, QGS. The CDR3 extends over 22 amino acids. The CDR3 DNA reads TGTGCTATTGGGGCCACTTGCCCCAGTTCTGGCAACGACTGGGGGTTCACCGATAAACTCATCTTT. It yields the protein CAIGATCPSSGNDWGFTDKLIF.

This clone was counted a few times. The protein recorded in TCRdb matches a much larger clone and deviates from this DNA's translation at residue 5, suggesting a read error; the protein here is obtained by translating the DNA. The J gene is TRDJ1, the V gene TRDV2; 7 bases are shared with TRDD3. With 3 bases clipped from V and 4 bases from J, the junction kept 25 bases outside the gene matches. The germline V gene encodes CDR1 GEAIGNYY and CDR2 EKD. This CDR3 contains 20 residues. The CDR3 DNA reads as TGTGCCTGTGACTCCGGTACTTCCAACTGGGGATCGGAAAAGGGCGATAAACTCATCTTT. Translation: CACDSGTSNWGSEKGDKLIF.

Comments on this clone: The mismatch at residue 14 between this DNA's translation and the TCRdb protein of a much larger clone likely reflects a read error; the protein shown is translated from the DNA. The chain carries TRDV2 and TRDJ1; maybe TRDD3 (6 bases). The CDR3 is 15 amino acids. CDR1 and CDR2 from the germline V gene are GEAIGNYY and EKD. CDR3: CACDTLGTWSDKLTF. The CDR3 DNA reads TGTGCCTGTGACACCCTGGGGACGTGGAGCGATAAACTCACCTTT.

This clone occurred a few times. The amino acid sequence in TCRdb belongs to a much larger clone and departs from this DNA's translation at residue 12, likely a sequencing read error; the sequence shown is translated from the DNA. This rearrangement joins TRDV2 to TRDJ1; a weak D match, TRDD3 (6 bases). CDR3 length: 15 amino acids. CDR1 is GEAIGNYY, CDR2 EKD, per germline. CDR3 sequence (DNA): TGTGCCTGTGACACGTTACTGGGTGGGTCCGATAGACTCATCTTT. The encoded protein is CACDTLLGGSDRLIF.

This clone occurred a few times. TCRdb records a much larger clone's protein for this DNA, with a difference at residue 13 that likely arises from a read error; the protein given is the translation of the DNA. V usage is TRDV2 and J usage is TRDJ1; 9 nucleotides agree with TRDD3. J lost 1 base, V lost 0 bases, and 20 bases had no gene match. This CDR3 comprises 21 residues. CDR1 GEAIGNYY and CDR2 EKD come from the germline V gene. Here the CDR3 reads CACDTITGGPTTGAPTDKLIF. Here the CDR3 DNA reads TGTGCCTGTGACACCATTACTGGGGGACCCACAACGGGTGCCCCCACCGATAAACTCATCTTT.

Notes on this clone: TCRdb's listed protein matches a much larger clone and diverges from this DNA's translation at residue 15, likely through a read error; the protein shown comes from the DNA. The V and J genes are TRDV2 and TRDJ3, with D maybe TRDD3 (5 bases). The CDR3 extends over 18 amino acids. Germline V gives CDR1 GEAIGNYY, CDR2 EKD. CDR3 nucleotides: TGTGCCTGTGACACGGGCCATGGGAACTCCTGGGACACCCGACGGATGTTTTTC. Its translation is CACDTGHGNSWDTRRMFF.

This clone came up a few times. It is likely a read error: a sequence one base away is far more abundant. The sample holds other DNA sequences that translate to the same CDR3. The J gene is TRDJ3, the V gene TRDV1, with unresolved D. The ends were cut back, 3 bases at V and 1 base at J, with 16 bases in the middle. CDR1 is TSWWSYY and CDR2 is QGS in the germline V gene. The CDR3 has 19 amino acids. CDR3 nucleotides: TGTGCTCTTGGGGAGTTCGGGTCACCAGGTTCCTGGGACACCCGACAGATGTTTTTC. Protein sequence: CALGEFGSPGSWDTRQMFF.

Concerning this clone: The protein that TCRdb holds for this DNA derives from a much larger clone and differs from the translated DNA at residue 3, which likely indicates a read error; the protein shown here is translated from the DNA. The chain combines TRDV2 with TRDJ1, with 10 nucleotides matching TRDD3. This CDR3 contains 20 residues. Germline-derived CDR1 and CDR2 are GEAIGNYY and EKD. The CDR3 protein is CARDTVYGGYRGEYTDKLIF. The CDR3, as DNA: TGTGCCCGTGACACCGTATATGGGGGATACCGTGGGGAGTACACCGATAAACTCATCTTT.

Of note for this clone: The TCRdb protein comes from a much larger clone and disagrees with this DNA's translation at residue 12, likely due to a read error; the protein given here is derived from the DNA. The chain uses TRDV2 and TRDJ2, with 7 nucleotides matching TRDD3. In germline, CDR1 is GEAIGNYY, CDR2 EKD. This CDR3 is 16 amino acids long. The CDR3 nucleotides read TGTGCCTGTGACACCGTGGGGGACCCCCTGACAACACAACTCTTCTTT. It codes for CACDTVGDPLTTQLFF.

By share, this clone counts as medium-sized. This may be a read error: a much more frequent sequence differs by one nucleotide. Other DNA variants within this sample encode the same CDR3. The gene calls are TRDV3 and TRDJ1, with 7 bases aligning to TRDD2. The CDR3 has 15 residues. Germline V gives CDR1 TVYSNPD, CDR2 GDNSRS (reference sequence). V shed 2 bases, J shed 0 bases, and the junction held 9 bases outside the gene matches. The CDR3 DNA reads as TGTGCCTTTTCACTCCTTCCTCTGTACACCGATAAACTCATCTTT. Its translation is CAFSLLPLYTDKLIF.

With respect to this clone: The DNA is omitted, as the CDR3 cannot be located on it reliably, and the CDR3 follows TCRdb's listing. The chain is built from TRDV3 and TRDJ1. The CDR3 has 20 residues if both end residues are counted. The V gene's germline CDR1 is TVYSNPD and CDR2 GDNSRS (reference sequence). This CDR3 is CASYYYACSHTPRYTDKLIF.

By share, this clone counts as large. The sample carries other DNA sequences with the same CDR3. The rearrangement uses TRDV2 and TRDJ1; D is uncertain. The V gene's germline CDR1 is GEAIGNYY and CDR2 EKD. CDR3 length: 17 amino acids. Trimming removed 0 bases from V and 0 bases from J, with 16 bases in between. CDR3 nucleotide sequence: TGTGCCTGTGACACCCTCGGGTCCGCCCTTGACACCGATAAACTCATCTTT. It yields the protein CACDTLGSALDTDKLIF.

On this clone: The TCRdb protein comes from a much larger clone and disagrees with this DNA's translation at residue 4, likely due to a read error; the protein given here is derived from the DNA. The CDR3 nucleotides read TGTGCCTGTGAGACGGTGGGAGAACTGTACACCGATAAACTCATCTTT. Protein: CACETVGELYTDKLIF. The chain carries TRDV2 and TRDJ1; the D is unclear. The V gene's germline CDR1 is GEAIGNYY and CDR2 EKD. CDR3 length: 16 amino acids. Trimming pared 4 bases from V and 0 bases from J, leaving 17 bases between.